This T cell receptor beta chain was sequenced during a study of cytomegalovirus exposure and HLA in healthy donors (TCRdb year 2017). Describing the broader study: In an earlier analysis of under 600 of the donors, 276 Gb of sequence data and 90 million to 120 million unique TCR beta sequences from roughly 190 million T cells were reported. An early release covering 550 to 700 HLA-typed donors comprised about 300 gigabases of sequencing data and 65 million to 100 million unique TCR sequences. The genetic ancestry cluster associated with self-reported Caucasian donors included about four fifths of the roughly 360 genotyped donors. The aim of the study was to test whether cataloging public T cell receptors could identify signatures of past pathogen exposure. Using immunosequencing, the study profiled T cell repertoires from 500 to 800 subjects and related those repertoires to cytomegalovirus serostatus. A separate validation cohort of over a hundred different subjects was used in addition to the 666-subject first cohort. To predict cytomegalovirus infection status, the study brought together high-throughput TCR immunosequencing, statistical association of individual TCRs with disease status, and machine learning. In a later analysis, previously published TCR beta repertoires from about 640 donors were re-analyzed and high-resolution HLA genotyping was added so that TCR occurrence patterns could be studied. The later analysis used no new phenotypic data to find candidate immune exposures, relying instead on TCR beta sequences and their occurrence across donors. An earlier analysis of roughly 600 of the donors used high-throughput TCR beta sequencing to judge whether each TCR beta V gene segment behaved as functional or pseudogenic. Donor age, sex, ethnicity and CMV serostatus were compiled alongside the repertoire data. In a later genetic analysis, genome-wide SNP genotypes for about three fifths of the roughly 670 donors were used, and that subset was treated as a discovery cohort. All discovery cohort repertoires had been generated using a single sequencing platform. Class I and class II HLA loci were covered by the typing at four-digit resolution. Typing coverage differed by locus: A, B, C, DRB1 and DQB1 were typed in roughly 620-640 donors, DQA1 in approximately 520, DPA1 in around 600, and DPB1 in approximately 450. Because of strong linkage in the cohort, roughly five DR-DQ haplotypes were treated as single units for association and clustering. On average, around 200,000 unique TCR beta nucleotide sequences were sequenced per donor among a few hundred genotyped donors of the cohort, with around 19% of those sequences being non-productive. The full study reports these points: In a later analysis, the rate of TCR association differed among HLA loci, with DRB1 alleles having the most associated TCRs and HLA-C alleles having the fewest. According to the authors, the approach could potentially be generalized to other disease states and immunological phenotypes. In the study, 150 to 200 TCR beta chains were listed as associated with cytomegalovirus. Because HLA typing was unavailable for some donors at each locus, only the typed subset was used in association tests. Correlated functional status among segregating V segments might reflect linkage disequilibrium, but an unknown experimental factor could not be ruled out. In a later analysis, HLA-associated TCR beta chains were found to be more clonally expanded and to have lower generation probabilities than equally common non-associated chains. The 87-base-pair reads could not distinguish some IMGT-functional V segments, including TRBV6-2 and TRBV6-3, so those segments were excluded. The classifier was reported to diagnose cytomegalovirus status with high specificity and sensitivity in both the original cohort and the validation cohort. A further reported finding was that TCR beta sequences accurately predicted the HLA-A and HLA-B alleles for most subjects in the first cohort. In a later genetic analysis, fewer N-insertions in productive TCRs were reported among donors in an Asian-associated ancestry cluster than the roughly 700-donor mean. Roughly uniform sequencing depth across donors was assumed in presence/absence analyses, although this assumption may not hold. Assigning TCR associations to individual alleles was difficult when HLA alleles, especially DR and DQ, strongly co-occurred. A later analysis reported that several top co-occurrence clusters appeared linked to parvovirus B19, influenza, CMV and Epstein-Barr virus. A cluster of highly shared sequence variants was judged likely to represent a technical artifact of the sequencing pipeline. In a later analysis, 15,000 to 20,000 TCR beta sequences were associated with specific HLA alleles at a false discovery rate of 0.05. A few of the identified cytomegalovirus-associated TCR beta chains were confirmed in vitro to be specific for cytomegalovirus antigens. A later genetic analysis associated a missense DCLRE1C variant with V-gene and J-gene trimming of TCR beta chains, and an independent cohort replicated the association. Because counts were too low, roughly 16 rarely observed V segments, including chromosome 9 orphons, were excluded from the earlier analysis of a few hundred of the donors. Most TCR sequences were seen in very few donors, while some public TCRs were found in many individuals. This cohort had only TCR beta chains sequenced, and the lack of alpha or paired-chain data limited which features could be detected. In a later analysis, most CMV-associated TCR beta chains were found to appear HLA-restricted, with HLA associations seemingly driven largely by CMV exposure. Broadly in line with IMGT annotations, most TCR beta V segments showed up in productive rearrangements about 87% or about 30% of the time in an earlier analysis of about 500 of the donors. CMV serostatus was the only immune exposure information available for the cohort.

The germline V gene (reference sequence) supplies CDR1 SEHNR and CDR2 FQNEAQ. The CDR3 has 17 amino acids, counting the end cysteine and phenylalanine. Only CDR3 DNA is held: 51 bases, read in frame from base 1. Trimmed from V: 5 bases; trimmed from J: 2 bases; junction bases lacking a gene match: 10. The cohort consisted of 600 to 750 healthy bone marrow donors. At the time of sampling, all cohort members were nominally healthy, though unrecorded immune exposures were likely present. The donor tested CMV seronegative, placing the donor among the 350 to 400 seronegative members of the cohort. Every donor gave a peripheral blood sample, and the peripheral blood mononuclear cells from that sample were used for TCR beta sequencing. Genomic DNA was extracted from the blood cell samples with the Qiagen DNeasy Blood Extraction Kit. The library was generated by the immunoSEQ multiplex PCR assay. A mixture of 60 forward primers for TCR Vbeta segments and 13 reverse primers for TCR Jbeta segments was used in the multiplex PCR. Amplification of the CDR3 region of rearranged TCR beta genes was performed with a multiplex PCR assay on genomic DNA. The Illumina HiSeq System was used to sequence the amplified TCR beta libraries as 87-base-pair reads. In the paper's pipeline: In a later analysis, tens of millions of unique TCR beta chains were counted across the roughly 610 repertoires, and roughly 10 million of these chains were shared by at least two donors. Raw reads were error-corrected and collapsed into unique sequences by a nearest-neighbor algorithm in which closely related sequences were merged to remove PCR and sequencing errors. To assign V, D and J gene segments, CDR3 sequences were aligned to IMGT reference sequences. For a sequence to be retained, at least a six-nucleotide match to both a V gene segment and a J gene segment was required. A rearrangement counted as productive if the CDR3 had no stop codons and remained in frame with V and J, and every other rearrangement counted as non-productive. CDR3 was defined according to IMGT convention as the region running from the second conserved V-encoded cysteine to the conserved J-encoded phenylalanine. The earlier analysis of roughly 590 of the donors excluded any sequence lacking an unambiguous match to a single V gene segment. An earlier analysis of several hundred of the donors called V segments functional above 56.7% productive rearrangements and segregating when the between-donor standard deviation exceeded 5%. A statistical classification framework was built to diagnose cytomegalovirus status from the catalog of TCR beta chain sequences. In a later analysis, TCR nucleotide sequences were compared against IMGT/GENE-DB human TR gene sequences so that V and J genes could be assigned. Using the TCRdist pipeline, a later analysis assigned CDR3 sequences along with most-parsimonious VDJ recombination scenarios. A later analysis defined each TCR beta chain by its CDR3 amino acid sequence plus V-gene family, and excluded reads lacking a unique V-gene family. As a way to deal with suspected cross-contamination and a sequencing artifact, a later analysis dropped more than 500 nucleotide sequences that were highly shared and had low generation probability. For each public chain, a later analysis derived a clonal expansion index from normalized ranks of inferred template counts within each repertoire. Generation probabilities in a later analysis came from a VDJ recombination model fitted to out-of-frame rearrangements, and those results were checked against IGoR. Hypergeometric tests were used in a later analysis to score TCR-TCR, TCR-HLA and TCR-CMV co-occurrence, with a repertoire-size bias correction applied to the TCR pairs. A later analysis estimated false discovery rates by permuting HLA or CMV assignments 20 times. A later analysis grouped co-occurring TCRs with DBSCAN, adding TCRdist sequence similarity when clustering within HLA-allele-positive subsets. Co-occurrence clustering excluded repertoires with fewer than 30,000 or more than 120,000 public chains, plus five with anomalous nucleotide sharing. The table comes from immuneACCESS by way of TCRdb, which keeps in-frame sequences with V and J called. Part of the clones is missing from these tables; in studies checked, under half for an unresolved V gene and the rest for unknown reasons. That table is the source of V, J and clone size, and D and trimming were worked out from the DNA. The table for this sample lists about 130,000 clones; around 80% of them were counted only once. The ten most abundant clones make up 0.9% to 1.2% of the sample.

Notes on this clone: Its antigen target is currently unknown. Nothing much larger sits one base from this clone, and base qualities are not available.

The chain uses TRBV7-9 and TRBJ2-2, with 8 central nucleotides matching TRBD1. Sequenced input: PBMCs. The clonotype was recovered from a woman in her 30s in good health and CMV-seronegative. The DNA sequence is as follows: TGTGCCAGCAGCCCGCACGGCAGGGGGCGAAACACCGGGGAGCTGTTTTTT. Its protein is CASSPHGRGRNTGELFF.